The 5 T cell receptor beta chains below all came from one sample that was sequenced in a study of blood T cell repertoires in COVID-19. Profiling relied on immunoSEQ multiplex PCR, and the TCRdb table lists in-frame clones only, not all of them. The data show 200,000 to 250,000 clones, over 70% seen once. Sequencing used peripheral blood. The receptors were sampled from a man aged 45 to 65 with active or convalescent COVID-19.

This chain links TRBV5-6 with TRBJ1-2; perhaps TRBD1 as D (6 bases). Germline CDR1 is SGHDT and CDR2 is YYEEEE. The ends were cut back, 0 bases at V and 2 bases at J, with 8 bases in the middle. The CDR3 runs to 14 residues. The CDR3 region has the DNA TGTGCCAGCAGCTTGGGTACAGGGAACTATGGCTACACCTTC. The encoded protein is CASSLGTGNYGYTF. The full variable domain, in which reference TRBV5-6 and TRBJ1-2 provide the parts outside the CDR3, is DAGVTQSPTHLIKTRGQQVTLRCSPKSGHDTVSWYQQALGQGPQFIFQYYEEEERQRGNFPDRFSGHQFPNYSSELNVNALLLGDSALYLCASSLGTGNYGYTFGSGTRLTVV.

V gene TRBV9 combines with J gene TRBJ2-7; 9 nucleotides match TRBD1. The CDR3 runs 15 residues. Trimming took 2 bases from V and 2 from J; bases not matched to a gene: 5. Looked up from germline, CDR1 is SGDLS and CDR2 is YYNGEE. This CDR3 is CASSVGQGATYEQYF. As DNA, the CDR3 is TGTGCCAGCAGCGTGGGACAGGGCGCAACCTACGAGCAGTACTTC. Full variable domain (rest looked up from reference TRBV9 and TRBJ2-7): DSGVTQTPKHLITATGQRVTLRCSPRSGDLSVYWYQQSLDQGLQFLIQYYNGEERAKGNILERFSAQQFPDLHSELNLSSLELGDSALYFCASSVGQGATYEQYFGPGTRLTVT.

The CDR3 reads CASSLGTGGRQETQYF. In DNA, the CDR3 is TGCGCCAGCAGCTTGGGTACAGGGGGCCGACAAGAGACCCAGTACTTC. This chain joins TRBV5-1 and TRBJ2-5; 9 bases are shared with TRBD1. Germline trimming cut 0 bases from V and 2 bases from J; bases unmatched to any gene: 5. Looked up from germline, CDR1 is SGHRS and CDR2 is YFSETQ. This CDR3 has 16 residues.

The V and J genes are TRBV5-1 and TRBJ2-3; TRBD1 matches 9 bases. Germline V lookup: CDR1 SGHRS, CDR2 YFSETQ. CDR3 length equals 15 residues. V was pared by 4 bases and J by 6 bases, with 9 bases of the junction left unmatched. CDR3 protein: CASSRWGQGTDTQYF. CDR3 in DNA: TGCGCCAGCAGCCGTTGGGGACAGGGTACGGATACGCAGTATTTT. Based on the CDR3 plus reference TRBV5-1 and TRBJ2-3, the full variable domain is KAGVTQTPRYLIKTRGQQVTLSCSPISGHRSVSWYQQTPGQGLQFLFEYFSETQRNKGNFPGRFSGRQFSNSRSEMNVSTLELGDSALYLCASSRWGQGTDTQYFGPGTRLTVL.

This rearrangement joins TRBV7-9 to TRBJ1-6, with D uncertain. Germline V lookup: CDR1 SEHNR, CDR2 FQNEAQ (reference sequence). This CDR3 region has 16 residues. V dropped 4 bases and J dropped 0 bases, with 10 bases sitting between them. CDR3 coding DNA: TGTGCCAGCAGCTACGACAAGAGCTCCTATAATTCACCCCTCCACTTT. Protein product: CASSYDKSSYNSPLHF.